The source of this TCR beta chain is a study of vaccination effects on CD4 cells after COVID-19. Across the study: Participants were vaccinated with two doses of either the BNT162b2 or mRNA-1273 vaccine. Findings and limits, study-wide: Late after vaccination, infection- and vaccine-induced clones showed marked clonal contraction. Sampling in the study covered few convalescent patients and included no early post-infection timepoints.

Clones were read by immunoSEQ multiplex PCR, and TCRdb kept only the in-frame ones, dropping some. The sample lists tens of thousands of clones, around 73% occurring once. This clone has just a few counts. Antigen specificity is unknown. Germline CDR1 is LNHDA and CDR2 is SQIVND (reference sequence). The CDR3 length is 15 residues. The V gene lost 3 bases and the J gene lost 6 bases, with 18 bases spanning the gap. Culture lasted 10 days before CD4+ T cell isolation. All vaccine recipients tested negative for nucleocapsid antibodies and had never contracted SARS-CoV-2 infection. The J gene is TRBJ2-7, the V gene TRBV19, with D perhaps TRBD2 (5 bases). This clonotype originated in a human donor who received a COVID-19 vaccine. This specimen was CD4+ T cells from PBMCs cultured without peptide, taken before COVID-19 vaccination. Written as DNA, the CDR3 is TGTGCCAGTAGTATGTCGGCTAGCACAATACCCGAGCAGTACTTC. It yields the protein CASSMSASTIPEQYF.